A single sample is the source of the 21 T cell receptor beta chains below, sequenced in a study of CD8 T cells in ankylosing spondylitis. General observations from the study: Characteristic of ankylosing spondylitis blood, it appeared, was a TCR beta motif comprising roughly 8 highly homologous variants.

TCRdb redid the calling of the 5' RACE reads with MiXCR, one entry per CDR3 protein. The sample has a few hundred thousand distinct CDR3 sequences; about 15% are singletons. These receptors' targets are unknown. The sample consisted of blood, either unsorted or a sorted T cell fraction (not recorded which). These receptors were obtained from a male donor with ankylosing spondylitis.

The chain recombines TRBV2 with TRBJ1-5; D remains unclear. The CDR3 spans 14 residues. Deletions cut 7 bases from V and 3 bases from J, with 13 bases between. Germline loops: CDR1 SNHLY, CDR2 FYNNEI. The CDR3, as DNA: TGTGCCAGCAAATCCTCCCCCAACAATCAGCCCCAGCATTTT. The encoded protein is CASKSSPNNQPQHF.

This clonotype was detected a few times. In DNA form, the CDR3 reads TGTGCCAGCAGCTTAGGGGCAGGGCCTCTACTCTACGAGCAGTACTTC. It yields the protein CASSLGAGPLLYEQYF. This chain connects TRBV7-9 to TRBJ2-7; D possibly corresponds to TRBD1 (5 bases). Germline CDR1 reads SEHNR; CDR2 reads FQNEAQ (reference sequence). The CDR3 is 16 residues long. The germline V and J ends were trimmed by 1 base and 3 bases, with 16 bases remaining between them.

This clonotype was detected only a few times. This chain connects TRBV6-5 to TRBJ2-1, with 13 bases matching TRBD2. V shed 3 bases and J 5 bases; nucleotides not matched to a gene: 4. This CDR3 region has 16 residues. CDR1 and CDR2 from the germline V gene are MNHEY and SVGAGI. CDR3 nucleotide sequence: TGTGCCAGCAGTTATCCCGGGACTAGCGGGAACAATGAGCAGTTCTTC. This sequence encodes CASSYPGTSGNNEQFF.

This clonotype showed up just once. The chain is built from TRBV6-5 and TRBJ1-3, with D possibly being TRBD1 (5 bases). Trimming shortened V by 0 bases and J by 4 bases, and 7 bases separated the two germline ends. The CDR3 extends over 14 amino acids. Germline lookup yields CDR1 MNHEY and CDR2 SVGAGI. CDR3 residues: CASSYSTVGNTIYF. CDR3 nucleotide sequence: TGTGCCAGCAGTTACTCGACAGTCGGAAACACCATATATTTT.

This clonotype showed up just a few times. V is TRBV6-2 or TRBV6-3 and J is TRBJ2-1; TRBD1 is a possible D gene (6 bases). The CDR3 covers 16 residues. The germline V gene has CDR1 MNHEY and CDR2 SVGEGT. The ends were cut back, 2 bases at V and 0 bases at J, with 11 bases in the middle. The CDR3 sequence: CASSYGLGHSYNEQFF. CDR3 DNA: TGTGCCAGCAGTTACGGCTTGGGACACTCCTACAATGAGCAGTTCTTC.

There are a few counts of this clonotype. CDR3 in DNA: TGCGCCAGCAGCTTGGGGAATGGGGCCAACGTCCTGACTTTC. Translated, it gives CASSLGNGANVLTF. The chain is built from TRBV5-1 and TRBJ2-6; D not certain. The germline V and J ends were trimmed by 0 bases and 3 bases, with 4 bases remaining between them. CDR3 length equals 14 residues. Looked up from germline, CDR1 is SGHRS and CDR2 is YFSETQ.

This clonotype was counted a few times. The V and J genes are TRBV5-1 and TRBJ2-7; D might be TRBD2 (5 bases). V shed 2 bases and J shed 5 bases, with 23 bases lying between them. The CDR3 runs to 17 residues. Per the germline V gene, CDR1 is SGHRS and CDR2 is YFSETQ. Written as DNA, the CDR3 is TGCGCCAGCAGCTTAGGGAGACCACTTGGGAGCGGCGACGAGCAGTACTTC. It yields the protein CASSLGRPLGSGDEQYF. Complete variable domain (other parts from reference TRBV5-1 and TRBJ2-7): KAGVTQTPRYLIKTRGQQVTLSCSPISGHRSVSWYQQTPGQGLQFLFEYFSETQRNKGNFPGRFSGRQFSNSRSEMNVSTLELGDSALYLCASSLGRPLGSGDEQYFGPGTRLTVT.

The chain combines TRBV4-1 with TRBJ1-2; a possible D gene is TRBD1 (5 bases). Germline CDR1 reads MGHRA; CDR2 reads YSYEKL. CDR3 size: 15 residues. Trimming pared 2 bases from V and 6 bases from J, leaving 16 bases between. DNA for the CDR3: TGCGCCAGCAGCCAACTCTTGACGGGGCGGGATGGCTACACCTTC. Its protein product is CASSQLLTGRDGYTF.

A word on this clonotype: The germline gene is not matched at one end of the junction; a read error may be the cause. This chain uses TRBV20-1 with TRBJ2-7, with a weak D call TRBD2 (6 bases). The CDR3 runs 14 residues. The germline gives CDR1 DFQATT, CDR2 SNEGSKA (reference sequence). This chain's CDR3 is CSARERAVSYEQYF. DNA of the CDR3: TGCAGTGCCAGAGAGCGGGCCGTCTCCTACGAGCAGTACTTC.

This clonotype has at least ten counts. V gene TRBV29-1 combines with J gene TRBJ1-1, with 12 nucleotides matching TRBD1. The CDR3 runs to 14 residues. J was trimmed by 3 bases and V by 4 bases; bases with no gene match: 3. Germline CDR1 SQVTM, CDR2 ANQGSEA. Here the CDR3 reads CSVVGTGGHTEAFF. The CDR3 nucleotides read TGCAGCGTTGTGGGGACAGGGGGCCACACTGAAGCTTTCTTT. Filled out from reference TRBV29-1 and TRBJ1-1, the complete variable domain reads SAVISQKPSRDICQRGTSLTIQCQVDSQVTMMFWYRQQPGQSLTLIATANQGSEATYESGFVIDKFPISRPNLTFSTLTVSNMSPEDSSIYLCSVVGTGGHTEAFFGQGTRLTVV.

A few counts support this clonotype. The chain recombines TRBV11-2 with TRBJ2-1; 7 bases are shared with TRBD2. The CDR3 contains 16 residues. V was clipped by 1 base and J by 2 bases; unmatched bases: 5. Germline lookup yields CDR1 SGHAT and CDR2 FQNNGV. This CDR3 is CASSLGVAGPYNEQFF. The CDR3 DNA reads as TGTGCCAGCAGCTTAGGGGTAGCGGGTCCCTACAATGAGCAGTTCTTC. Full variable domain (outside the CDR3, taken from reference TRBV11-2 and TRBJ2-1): EAGVAQSPRYKIIEKRQSVAFWCNPISGHATLYWYQQILGQGPKLLIQFQNNGVVDDSQLPKDRFSAERLKGVDSTLKIQPAKLEDSAVYLCASSLGVAGPYNEQFFGPGTRLTVL.

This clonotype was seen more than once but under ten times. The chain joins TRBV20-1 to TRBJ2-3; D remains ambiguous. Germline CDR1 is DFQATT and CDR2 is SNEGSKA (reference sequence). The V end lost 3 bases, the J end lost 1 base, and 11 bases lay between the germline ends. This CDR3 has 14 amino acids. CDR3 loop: CSASKQTGTDTQYF. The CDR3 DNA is TGCAGTGCTAGCAAACAGACTGGCACAGATACGCAGTATTTT.

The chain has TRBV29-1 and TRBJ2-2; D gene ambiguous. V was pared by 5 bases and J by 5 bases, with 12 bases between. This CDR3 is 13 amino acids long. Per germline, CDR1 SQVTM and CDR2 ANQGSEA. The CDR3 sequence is CSVKVSRTGELFF. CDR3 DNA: TGCAGCGTTAAGGTGTCCCGTACCGGGGAGCTGTTTTTT.

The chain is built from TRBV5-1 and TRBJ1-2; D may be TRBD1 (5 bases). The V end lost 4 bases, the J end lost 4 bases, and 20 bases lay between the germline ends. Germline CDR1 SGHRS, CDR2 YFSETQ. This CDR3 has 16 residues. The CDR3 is CASSPSWSGQRYGYTF. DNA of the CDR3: TGCGCCAGCAGCCCCTCGTGGTCCGGACAACGCTATGGCTACACCTTC.

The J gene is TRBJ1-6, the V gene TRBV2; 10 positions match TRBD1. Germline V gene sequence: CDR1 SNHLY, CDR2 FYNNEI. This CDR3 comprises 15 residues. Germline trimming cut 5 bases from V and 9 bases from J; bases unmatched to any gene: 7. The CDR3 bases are TGTGCCAGCAGTCGGGACAGGGGAGTCGGTTCACCCCTCCACTTT. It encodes CASSRDRGVGSPLHF.

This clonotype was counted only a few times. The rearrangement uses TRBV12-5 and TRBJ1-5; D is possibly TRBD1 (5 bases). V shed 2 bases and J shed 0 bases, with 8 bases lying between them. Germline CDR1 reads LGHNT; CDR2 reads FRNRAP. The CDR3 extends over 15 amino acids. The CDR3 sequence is CASGLWQGSNQPQHF. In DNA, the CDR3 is TGTGCTAGTGGTTTGTGGCAGGGTAGCAATCAGCCCCAGCATTTT.

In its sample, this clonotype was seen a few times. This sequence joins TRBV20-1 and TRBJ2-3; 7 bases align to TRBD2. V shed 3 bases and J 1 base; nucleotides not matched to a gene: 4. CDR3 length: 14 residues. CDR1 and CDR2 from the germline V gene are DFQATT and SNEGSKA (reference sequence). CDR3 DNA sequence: TGCAGTGCTAGGCAGGGAGGGGGCACAGATACGCAGTATTTT. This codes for CSARQGGGTDTQYF.

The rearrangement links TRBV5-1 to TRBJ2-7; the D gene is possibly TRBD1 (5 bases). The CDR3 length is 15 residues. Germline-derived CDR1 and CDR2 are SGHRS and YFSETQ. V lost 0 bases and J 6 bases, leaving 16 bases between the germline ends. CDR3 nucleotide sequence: TGCGCCAGCAGCTTGGGGGGCCAACGGGCGTCCGAGCAGTACTTC. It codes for CASSLGGQRASEQYF.

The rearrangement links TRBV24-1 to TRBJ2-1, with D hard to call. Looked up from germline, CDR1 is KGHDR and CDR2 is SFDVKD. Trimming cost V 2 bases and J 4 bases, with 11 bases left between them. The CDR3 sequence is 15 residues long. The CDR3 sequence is CATSDSRRAYNEQFF. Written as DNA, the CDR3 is TGTGCCACCAGTGATTCTAGAAGAGCGTACAATGAGCAGTTCTTC.

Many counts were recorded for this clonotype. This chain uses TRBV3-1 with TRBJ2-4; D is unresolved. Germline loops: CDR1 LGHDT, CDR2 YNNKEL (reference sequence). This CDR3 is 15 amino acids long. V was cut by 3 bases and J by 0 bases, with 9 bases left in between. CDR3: CASSHQTIAKNIQYF. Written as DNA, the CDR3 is TGTGCCAGCAGCCATCAGACAATAGCCAAAAACATTCAGTACTTC. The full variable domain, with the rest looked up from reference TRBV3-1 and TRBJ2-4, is DTAVSQTPKYLVTQMGNDKSIKCEQNLGHDTMYWYKQDSKKFLKIMFSYNNKELIINETVPNRFSPKSPDKAHLNLHINSLELGDSAVYFCASSHQTIAKNIQYFGAGTRLSVL.

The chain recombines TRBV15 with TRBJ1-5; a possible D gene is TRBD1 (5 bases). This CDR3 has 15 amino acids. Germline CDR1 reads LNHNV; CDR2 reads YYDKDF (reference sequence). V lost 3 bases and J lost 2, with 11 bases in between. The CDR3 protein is CATSRRGGGNQPQHF. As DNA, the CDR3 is TGTGCCACCAGCAGGCGGGGGGGTGGCAATCAGCCCCAGCATTTT. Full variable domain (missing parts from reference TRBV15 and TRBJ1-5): DAMVIQNPRYQVTQFGKPVTLSCSQTLNHNVMYWYQQKSSQAPKLLFHYYDKDFNNEADTPDNFQSRRPNTSFCFLDIRSPGLGDTAMYLCATSRRGGGNQPQHFGDGTRLSIL.